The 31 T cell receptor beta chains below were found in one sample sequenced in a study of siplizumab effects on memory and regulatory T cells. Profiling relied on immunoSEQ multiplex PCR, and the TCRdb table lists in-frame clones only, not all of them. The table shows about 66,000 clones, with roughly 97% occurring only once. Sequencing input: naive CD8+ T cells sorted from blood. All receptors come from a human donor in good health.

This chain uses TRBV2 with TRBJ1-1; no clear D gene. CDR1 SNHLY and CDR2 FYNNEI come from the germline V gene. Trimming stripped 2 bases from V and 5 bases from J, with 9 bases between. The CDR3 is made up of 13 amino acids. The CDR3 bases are TGTGCCAGCAGTGAATCGGACGGTACTGAAGCTTTCTTT. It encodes CASSESDGTEAFF.

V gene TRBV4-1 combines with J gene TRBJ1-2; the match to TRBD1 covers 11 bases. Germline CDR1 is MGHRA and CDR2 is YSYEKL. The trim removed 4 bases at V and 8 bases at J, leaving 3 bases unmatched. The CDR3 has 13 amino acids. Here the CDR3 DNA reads TGCGCCAGCAGCCCGGGACAGGGGGAGGGCTACACCTTC. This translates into CASSPGQGEGYTF.

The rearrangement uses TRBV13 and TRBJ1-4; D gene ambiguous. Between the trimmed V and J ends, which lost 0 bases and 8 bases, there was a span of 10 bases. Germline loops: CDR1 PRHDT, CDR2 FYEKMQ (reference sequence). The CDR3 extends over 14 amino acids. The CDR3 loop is CASSLGALREKLFF. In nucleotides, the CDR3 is TGTGCCAGCAGCTTAGGGGCCCTCCGGGAAAAACTGTTTTTT.

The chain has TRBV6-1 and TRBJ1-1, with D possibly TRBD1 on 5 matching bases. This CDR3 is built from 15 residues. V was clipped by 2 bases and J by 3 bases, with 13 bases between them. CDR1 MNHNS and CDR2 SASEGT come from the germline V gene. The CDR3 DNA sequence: TGTGCCAGCAGTGAATTTGGGGGTTATGACACTGAAGCTTTCTTT. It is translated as CASSEFGGYDTEAFF.

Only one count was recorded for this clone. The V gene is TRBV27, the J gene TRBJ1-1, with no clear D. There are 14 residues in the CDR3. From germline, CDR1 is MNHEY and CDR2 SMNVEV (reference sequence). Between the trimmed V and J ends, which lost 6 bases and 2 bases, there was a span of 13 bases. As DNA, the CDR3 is TGTGCCAGCAGCTTAGTAGAGGGTAACACTGAAGCTTTCTTT. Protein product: CASSLVEGNTEAFF.

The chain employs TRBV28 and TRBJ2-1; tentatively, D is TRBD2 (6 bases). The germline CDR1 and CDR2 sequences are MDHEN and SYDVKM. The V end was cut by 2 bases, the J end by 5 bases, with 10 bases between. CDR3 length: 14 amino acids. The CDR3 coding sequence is TGTGCCAGCAGTTTACCGGGAGAAAACAATGAGCAGTTCTTC. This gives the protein CASSLPGENNEQFF.

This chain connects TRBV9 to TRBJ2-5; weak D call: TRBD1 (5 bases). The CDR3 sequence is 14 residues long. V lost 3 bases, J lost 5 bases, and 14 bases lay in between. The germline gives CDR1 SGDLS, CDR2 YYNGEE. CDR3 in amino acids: CASSGPSSGETQYF. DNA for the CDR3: TGTGCCAGCAGCGGACCCTCTTCAGGGGAGACCCAGTACTTC.

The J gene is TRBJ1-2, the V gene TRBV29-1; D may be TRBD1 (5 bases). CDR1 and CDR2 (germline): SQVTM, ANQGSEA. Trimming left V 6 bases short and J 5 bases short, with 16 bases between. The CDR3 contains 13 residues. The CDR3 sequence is CSVETGTEYGYTF. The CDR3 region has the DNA TGCAGCGTGGAAACCGGGACCGAGTATGGCTACACCTTC.

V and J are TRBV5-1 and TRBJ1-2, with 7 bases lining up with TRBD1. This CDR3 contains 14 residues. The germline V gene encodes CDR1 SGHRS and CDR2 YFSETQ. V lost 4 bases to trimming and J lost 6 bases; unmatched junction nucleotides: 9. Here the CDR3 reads CASSQTTGEDGYTF. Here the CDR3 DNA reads TGCGCCAGCAGCCAAACCACAGGGGAGGATGGCTACACCTTC.

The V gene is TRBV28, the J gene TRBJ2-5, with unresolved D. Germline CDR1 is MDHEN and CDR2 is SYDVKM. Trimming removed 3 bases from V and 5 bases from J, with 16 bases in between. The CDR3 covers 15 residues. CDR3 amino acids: CASSLVPAAGETQYF. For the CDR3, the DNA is TGTGCCAGCAGTTTGGTCCCGGCGGCCGGGGAGACCCAGTACTTC.

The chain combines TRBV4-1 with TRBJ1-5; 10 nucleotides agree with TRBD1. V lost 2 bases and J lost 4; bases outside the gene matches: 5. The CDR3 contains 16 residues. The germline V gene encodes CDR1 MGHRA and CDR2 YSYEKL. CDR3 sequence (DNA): TGCGCCAGCAGCCAAACCGGGACAGGGGCAAATCAGCCCCAGCATTTT. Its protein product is CASSQTGTGANQPQHF.

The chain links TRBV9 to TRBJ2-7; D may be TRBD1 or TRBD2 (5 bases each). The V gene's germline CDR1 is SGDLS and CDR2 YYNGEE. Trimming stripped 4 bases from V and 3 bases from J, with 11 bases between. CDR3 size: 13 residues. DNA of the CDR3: TGTGCCAGCAGCACCGGGACCGACTACGAGCAGTACTTC. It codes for CASSTGTDYEQYF.

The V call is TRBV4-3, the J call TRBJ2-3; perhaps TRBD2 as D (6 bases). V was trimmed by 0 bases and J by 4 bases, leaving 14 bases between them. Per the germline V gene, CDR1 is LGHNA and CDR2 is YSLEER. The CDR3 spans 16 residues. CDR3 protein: CASSQDRGSSPDTQYF. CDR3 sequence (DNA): TGCGCCAGCAGCCAAGATCGGGGGTCTAGCCCAGATACGCAGTATTTT.

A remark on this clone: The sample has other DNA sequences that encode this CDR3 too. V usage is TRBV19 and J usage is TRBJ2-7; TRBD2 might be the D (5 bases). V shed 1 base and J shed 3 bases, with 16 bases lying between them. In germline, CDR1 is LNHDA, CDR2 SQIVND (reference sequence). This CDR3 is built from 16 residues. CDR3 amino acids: CASSIAGPPRDYEQYF. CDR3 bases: TGTGCCAGTAGTATAGCGGGTCCCCCGAGGGACTACGAGCAGTACTTC.

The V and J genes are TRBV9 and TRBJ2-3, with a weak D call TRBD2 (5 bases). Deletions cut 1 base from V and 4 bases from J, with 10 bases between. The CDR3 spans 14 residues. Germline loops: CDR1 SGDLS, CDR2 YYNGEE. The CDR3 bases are TGTGCCAGCAGCGTAAGCGGCACCGCAGATACGCAGTATTTT. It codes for CASSVSGTADTQYF.

CDR3 bases: TGTGCCAGCAGTTTAAGAGGCTCGAGGGACGAGCAGTACTTC. As protein: CASSLRGSRDEQYF. This rearrangement joins TRBV28 to TRBJ2-7; D possibly corresponds to TRBD2 (5 bases). Between the trimmed V and J ends, which lost 2 bases and 5 bases, there was a span of 13 bases. This CDR3 spans 14 amino acids. The germline V gene has CDR1 MDHEN and CDR2 SYDVKM.

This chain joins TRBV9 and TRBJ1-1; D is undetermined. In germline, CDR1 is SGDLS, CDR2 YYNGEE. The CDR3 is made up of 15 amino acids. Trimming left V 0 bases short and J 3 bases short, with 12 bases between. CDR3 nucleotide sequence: TGTGCCAGCAGCGTAGTCCCGGGTGGCGACACTGAAGCTTTCTTT. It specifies CASSVVPGGDTEAFF.

CDR3 protein: CANKASGSLREQYF. CDR3 sequence (DNA): TGTGCCAACAAGGCTAGCGGCTCCCTACGCGAGCAGTACTTC. The V call is TRBV27, the J call TRBJ2-7; 7 bases map to TRBD2. V was clipped by 10 bases and J by 6 bases; unmatched bases: 15. Looked up from germline, CDR1 is MNHEY and CDR2 is SMNVEV (reference sequence). The CDR3 loop spans 14 amino acids.

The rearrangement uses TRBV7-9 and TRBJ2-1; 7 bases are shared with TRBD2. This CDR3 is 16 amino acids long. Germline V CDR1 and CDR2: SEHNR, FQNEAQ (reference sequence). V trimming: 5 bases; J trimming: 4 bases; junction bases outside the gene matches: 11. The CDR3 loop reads CASSPPGGGGYNEQFF. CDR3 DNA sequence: TGTGCCAGCAGCCCCCCAGGAGGCGGGGGTTACAATGAGCAGTTCTTC.

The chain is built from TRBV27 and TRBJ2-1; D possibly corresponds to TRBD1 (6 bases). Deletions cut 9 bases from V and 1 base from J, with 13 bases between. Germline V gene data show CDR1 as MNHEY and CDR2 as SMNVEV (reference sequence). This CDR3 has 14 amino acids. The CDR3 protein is CASSGAGSYNEQFF. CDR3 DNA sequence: TGTGCCAGTTCAGGGGCAGGGTCCTACAATGAGCAGTTCTTC.

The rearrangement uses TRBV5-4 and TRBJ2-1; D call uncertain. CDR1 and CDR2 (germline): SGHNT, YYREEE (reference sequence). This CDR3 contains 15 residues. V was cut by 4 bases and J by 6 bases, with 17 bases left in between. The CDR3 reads CASSLPDSHGNEQFF. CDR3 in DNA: TGTGCCAGCAGCCTACCTGACTCTCACGGCAATGAGCAGTTCTTC. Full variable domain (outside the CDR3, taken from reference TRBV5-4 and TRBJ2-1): ETGVTQSPTHLIKTRGQQVTLRCSSQSGHNTVSWYQQALGQGPQFIFQYYREEENGRGNFPPRFSGLQFPNYSSELNVNALELDDSALYLCASSLPDSHGNEQFFGPGTRLTVL.

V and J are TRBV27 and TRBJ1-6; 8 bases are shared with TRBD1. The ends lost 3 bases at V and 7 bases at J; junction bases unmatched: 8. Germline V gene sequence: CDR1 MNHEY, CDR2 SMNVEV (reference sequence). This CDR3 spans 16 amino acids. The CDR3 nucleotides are TGTGCCAGCAGTTTGCATTTGGACAGGGCAAATTCACCCCTCCACTTT. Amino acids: CASSLHLDRANSPLHF.

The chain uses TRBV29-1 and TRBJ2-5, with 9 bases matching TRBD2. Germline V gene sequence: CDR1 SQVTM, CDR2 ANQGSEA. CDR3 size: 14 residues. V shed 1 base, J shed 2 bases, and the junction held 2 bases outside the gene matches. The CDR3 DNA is TGCAGCGTTGAAGGGACTAGCGAACAAGAGACCCAGTACTTC. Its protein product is CSVEGTSEQETQYF.

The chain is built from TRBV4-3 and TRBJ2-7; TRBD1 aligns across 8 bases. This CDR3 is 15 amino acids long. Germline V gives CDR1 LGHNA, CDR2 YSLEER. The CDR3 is CATLKRDRSFYEQYF. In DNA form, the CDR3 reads TGCGCTACGCTCAAGAGGGACAGGAGTTTCTACGAGCAGTACTTC.

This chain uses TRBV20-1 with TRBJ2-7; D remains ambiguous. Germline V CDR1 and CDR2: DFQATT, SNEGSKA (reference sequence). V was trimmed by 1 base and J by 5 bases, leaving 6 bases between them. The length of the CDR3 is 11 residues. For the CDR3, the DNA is TGCAGTGCTAGAGTCGTCGACGAGCAGTACTTC. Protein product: CSARVVDEQYF.

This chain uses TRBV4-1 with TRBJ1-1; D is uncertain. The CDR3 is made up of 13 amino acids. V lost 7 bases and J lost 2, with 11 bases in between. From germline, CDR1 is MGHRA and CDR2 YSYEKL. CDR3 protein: CASTRELNTEAFF. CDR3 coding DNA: TGCGCCAGCACCCGGGAATTAAACACTGAAGCTTTCTTT.

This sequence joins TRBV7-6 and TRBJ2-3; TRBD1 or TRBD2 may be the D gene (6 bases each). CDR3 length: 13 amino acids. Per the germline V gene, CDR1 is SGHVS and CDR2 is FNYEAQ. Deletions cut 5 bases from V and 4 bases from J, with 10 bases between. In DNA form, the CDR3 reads TGTGCCAGCAGCGGGGGGCCGGCAGATACGCAGTATTTT. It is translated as CASSGGPADTQYF.

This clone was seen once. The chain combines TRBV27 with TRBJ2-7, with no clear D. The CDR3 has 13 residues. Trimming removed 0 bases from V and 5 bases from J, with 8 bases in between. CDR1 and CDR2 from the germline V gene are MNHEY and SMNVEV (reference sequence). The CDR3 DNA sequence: TGTGCCAGCAGTTTATCTCCAGGCAACGAGCAGTACTTC. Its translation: CASSLSPGNEQYF.

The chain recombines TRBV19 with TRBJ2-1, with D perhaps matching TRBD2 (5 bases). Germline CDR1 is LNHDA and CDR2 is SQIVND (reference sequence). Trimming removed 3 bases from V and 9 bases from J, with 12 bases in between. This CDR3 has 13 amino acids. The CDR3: CASSIGESGEQFF. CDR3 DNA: TGTGCCAGTAGTATCGGGGAGAGTGGTGAGCAGTTCTTC.

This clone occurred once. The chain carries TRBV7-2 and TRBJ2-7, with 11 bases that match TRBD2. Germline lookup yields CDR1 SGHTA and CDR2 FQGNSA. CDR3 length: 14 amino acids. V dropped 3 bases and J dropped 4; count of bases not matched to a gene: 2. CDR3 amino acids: CASSFASGGYEQYF. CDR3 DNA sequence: TGTGCCAGCAGCTTCGCTAGCGGGGGGTACGAGCAGTACTTC.

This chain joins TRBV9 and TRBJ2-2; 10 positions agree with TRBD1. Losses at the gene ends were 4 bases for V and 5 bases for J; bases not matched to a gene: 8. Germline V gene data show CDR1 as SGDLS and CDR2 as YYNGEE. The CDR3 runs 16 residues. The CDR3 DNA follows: TGTGCCAGCAGCATTTGGACAGGGGGTATAACCGGGGAGCTGTTTTTT. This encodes CASSIWTGGITGELFF.